There are a few counts of the clone carrying this T cell receptor beta chain. The record originates from a study of blood T cell repertoires in COVID-19. Clones were sequenced by immunoSEQ multiplex PCR, and TCRdb holds only the in-frame ones, with some missing. The sample contains roughly 340,000 clones, around 87% of which appear only once. In terms of age and location, participants ranged from roughly 18 to 95 years and lived in about 25 US areas. Donors in Cohort 3 who had recovered were those with two negative PCRs, healthcare professional clearance, or resolution of their symptoms. Germline V CDR1 and CDR2: SGDLS, YYNGEE. Between the trimmed V and J ends, which lost 0 bases and 2 bases, there was a span of 9 bases. This CDR3 has 15 amino acids.

The sequence came from a man aged 18 to 29 who had recovered from COVID-19. V usage is TRBV9 and J usage is TRBJ2-1; D ambiguous. Sequenced sample: PBMCs or T cells enriched from blood (not recorded which). CDR3 coding DNA: TGTGCCAGCAGCGTAGAACAAGAGGCCTACAATGAGCAGTTCTTC. Translation: CASSVEQEAYNEQFF.